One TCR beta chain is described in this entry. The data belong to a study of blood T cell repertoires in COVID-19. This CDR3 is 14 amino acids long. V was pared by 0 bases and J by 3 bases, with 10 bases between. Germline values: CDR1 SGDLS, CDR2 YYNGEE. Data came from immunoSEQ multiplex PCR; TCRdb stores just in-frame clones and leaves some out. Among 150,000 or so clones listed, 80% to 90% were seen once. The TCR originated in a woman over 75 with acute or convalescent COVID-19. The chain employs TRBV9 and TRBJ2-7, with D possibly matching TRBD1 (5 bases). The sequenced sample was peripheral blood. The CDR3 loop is CASSVELTGYEQYF. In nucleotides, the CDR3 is TGTGCCAGCAGCGTAGAATTAACAGGCTACGAGCAGTACTTC.